The 25 T cell receptor beta chains below come from one sample, sequenced in a study of cytomegalovirus exposure and HLA in healthy donors. Primers: 60 Vbeta forward and 13 Jbeta reverse. Clones were read by immunoSEQ multiplex PCR, and TCRdb kept only the in-frame ones, dropping some. The sample consists of under 150,000 clones, approximately 78% of them appearing once. Sequencing was performed on PBMCs. Source of these receptors: a woman aged 35 to 49 in good health and CMV-seronegative.

As DNA, the CDR3 is TGTGCCAGCAGCCAAGCAATGCGGACTAGCGGGAGGGCGGGGGAGCAGTACTTC. Its translation: CASSQAMRTSGRAGEQYF. V is TRBV4-2 and J is TRBJ2-7; 15 nucleotides agree with TRBD2. CDR3 length equals 18 residues. V gave up 1 base and J gave up 7 bases; unmatched junction bases: 11. CDR1 is LGHNA, CDR2 YNFKEQ, per germline.

This clone was observed a single time. One end of the junction is discordant with germline, which a read error may explain. The chain links TRBV7-9 to TRBJ1-2; possibly TRBD1 for D (5 bases). Looked up from germline, CDR1 is SEHNR and CDR2 is FQNEAQ (reference sequence). This CDR3 has 16 amino acids. The chain's CDR3 is CSSSSLTALYNYGYTF. Here the CDR3 DNA reads TGTTCCAGCAGCTCCCTGACAGCCCTCTATAACTATGGCTACACCTTC.

V usage is TRBV6-1 and J usage is TRBJ1-1; 10 nucleotides agree with TRBD1. With 7 bases clipped from V and 4 bases from J, the junction kept 9 bases outside the gene matches. CDR3 length: 15 residues. Germline lookup yields CDR1 MNHNS and CDR2 SASEGT. The DNA for the CDR3 is TGTGCCAGCATTAAAAGCGGACAGGGGGTCACTGAAGCTTTCTTT. As protein: CASIKSGQGVTEAFF.

V and J are TRBV4-2 and TRBJ1-1; weak D call: TRBD1 (6 bases). This CDR3 is built from 16 residues. Looked up from germline, CDR1 is LGHNA and CDR2 is YNFKEQ. Trimming took 0 bases from V and 7 from J, leaving 18 bases between them. This chain's CDR3 is CASSQDFRGLGDEAFF. Here the CDR3 DNA reads TGTGCCAGCAGCCAAGATTTCAGGGGCCTTGGGGATGAAGCTTTCTTT.

The chain joins TRBV7-2 to TRBJ1-2; 8 bases are shared with TRBD1. Germline V gene data show CDR1 as SGHTA and CDR2 as FQGNSA. V dropped 0 bases and J dropped 4; count of bases not matched to a gene: 7. The CDR3 sequence is 16 residues long. CDR3 in DNA: TGTGCCAGCAGCTTAGCGCCTGGGACAGGATCCTATGGCTACACCTTC. Translated: CASSLAPGTGSYGYTF.

This clone was counted a few times. A read error may produce the germline difference seen at one junction end. The chain joins TRBV7-9 to TRBJ1-1; perhaps TRBD1 as D (5 bases). There are 17 residues in the CDR3. Germline CDR1 reads SEHNR; CDR2 reads FQNEAQ (reference sequence). CDR3 in DNA: TGTTCCAGCAGCTTAGGGTTCGGGCAGGGTGCGGACACTGAAGCTTTCTTT. It is translated as CSSSLGFGQGADTEAFF. Full variable domain (missing parts from reference TRBV7-9 and TRBJ1-1): DTGVSQNPRHKITKRGQNVTFRCDPISEHNRLYWYRQTLGQGPEFLTYFQNEAQLEKSRLLSDRFSAERPKGSFSTLEIQRTEQGDSAMYLCSSSLGFGQGADTEAFFGQGTRLTVV.

This clone was seen a few times. DNA for the CDR3: TGTGCCAGCAGTTCTAACCCCAGAAGCGGGAGGGCCCCAGATACGCAGTATTTT. Protein product: CASSSNPRSGRAPDTQYF. The chain has TRBV27 and TRBJ2-3; the match to TRBD2 covers 10 bases. V lost 4 bases and J lost 4; bases outside the gene matches: 14. The germline V gene encodes CDR1 MNHEY and CDR2 SMNVEV (reference sequence). The CDR3 is 18 amino acids.

V gene TRBV5-1 combines with J gene TRBJ2-2; D possibly corresponds to TRBD1 (5 bases). Trimming stripped 4 bases from V and 2 bases from J, with 9 bases between. CDR1 is SGHRS and CDR2 is YFSETQ in the germline V gene. The CDR3 totals 14 residues. In DNA form, the CDR3 reads TGCGCCAGCAGCGACAGTCTAAACACCGGGGAGCTGTTTTTT. This translates into CASSDSLNTGELFF.

This chain connects TRBV5-1 to TRBJ2-5; 8 bases are a match to TRBD2. J was trimmed by 2 bases and V by 4 bases; bases with no gene match: 4. Germline V lookup: CDR1 SGHRS, CDR2 YFSETQ. CDR3 length: 14 residues. The CDR3 protein is CASSHGTRQETQYF. Here the CDR3 DNA reads TGCGCCAGCAGCCACGGGACTAGACAAGAGACCCAGTACTTC.

The chain links TRBV7-8 to TRBJ2-1; 10 nucleotides match TRBD2. With V trimmed by 4 bases and J by 0 bases, 3 bases remained unmatched. This CDR3 is built from 16 residues. In germline, CDR1 is SGHVS, CDR2 FQNEAQ. CDR3 sequence (DNA): TGTGCCAGCAGCTCTCTAGCGGGAGACTCCTACAATGAGCAGTTCTTC. Amino acid sequence: CASSSLAGDSYNEQFF.

The chain couples TRBV18 to TRBJ2-5; maybe TRBD1 (5 bases). The CDR3 is 14 residues long. The germline V and J ends were trimmed by 6 bases and 4 bases, with 15 bases remaining between them. From germline, CDR1 is KGHSH and CDR2 LQKENI. The CDR3 DNA is TGTGCCAGCTCCGGCTCAGGGTCGGGAGAGACCCAGTACTTC. Its protein is CASSGSGSGETQYF.

This chain connects TRBV7-9 to TRBJ2-2, with 8 bases fitting TRBD1. Germline V gives CDR1 SEHNR, CDR2 FQNEAQ (reference sequence). The CDR3 runs 14 residues. Unmatched junction bases numbered 2, after V lost 5 bases and J lost 3 bases. The CDR3 DNA follows: TGTGCCAGCAGCCAACAGGGGGACACCGGGGAGCTGTTTTTT. This translates into CASSQQGDTGELFF.

This sequence joins TRBV5-4 and TRBJ2-7; 8 bases map to TRBD1. The V gene end was trimmed by 2 bases and the J gene end by 5 bases; junction bases not matched to a gene: 9. Germline V gives CDR1 SGHNT, CDR2 YYREEE (reference sequence). The CDR3 extends over 15 amino acids. The CDR3 DNA follows: TGTGCCAGCAGCTTTACTGGCAGGGGGCGCGACGAGCAGTACTTC. Translating it yields CASSFTGRGRDEQYF.

The V and J genes are TRBV5-1 and TRBJ2-2, with a tentative D call TRBD2 (5 bases). Germline CDR1 SGHRS, CDR2 YFSETQ. The CDR3 runs 13 residues. V lost 4 bases and J 6 bases, leaving 10 bases between the germline ends. CDR3 sequence: CASSPGVAGELFF. The DNA for the CDR3 is TGCGCCAGCAGCCCCGGGGTAGCCGGGGAGCTGTTTTTT.

This chain uses TRBV27 with TRBJ2-1; tentative D call: TRBD2 (5 bases). This CDR3 is built from 14 residues. From germline, CDR1 is MNHEY and CDR2 SMNVEV (reference sequence). Trimming stripped 2 bases from V and 8 bases from J, with 13 bases between. DNA of the CDR3: TGTGCCAGCAGTTTAAGTGACGCCGGGGATGAGCAGTTCTTC. Its protein product is CASSLSDAGDEQFF.

The rearrangement uses TRBV19 and TRBJ2-1; TRBD2 matches at 7 bases. Germline CDR1 is LNHDA and CDR2 is SQIVND (reference sequence). The CDR3 is made up of 13 amino acids. With V trimmed by 6 bases and J by 5 bases, 4 bases remained unmatched. CDR3 in amino acids: CASSPTSNNEQFF. CDR3 bases: TGTGCCAGTAGCCCGACTAGCAACAATGAGCAGTTCTTC.

The chain joins TRBV6-1 to TRBJ2-6, with no clear D. The CDR3 length is 14 residues. The V end lost 3 bases, the J end lost 1 base, and 4 bases lay between the germline ends. In germline, CDR1 is MNHNS, CDR2 SASEGT. The CDR3 loop reads CASSDVSGANVLTF. CDR3 DNA: TGTGCCAGCAGTGACGTTTCTGGGGCCAACGTCCTGACTTTC.

This chain connects TRBV28 to TRBJ2-7; 8 nucleotides align to TRBD2. The trim removed 6 bases at V and 2 bases at J, leaving 9 bases unmatched. The germline V gene has CDR1 MDHEN and CDR2 SYDVKM. The CDR3 sequence is 15 residues long. The CDR3 reads CASRPAGGPTYEQYF. The CDR3 DNA reads TGTGCCAGCAGACCCGCGGGAGGACCAACCTACGAGCAGTACTTC.

This chain connects TRBV7-8 to TRBJ2-7, with no clear D. Trimming stripped 1 base from V and 5 bases from J, with 9 bases between. Germline V gene data show CDR1 as SGHVS and CDR2 as FQNEAQ. This CDR3 spans 13 amino acids. The CDR3 DNA sequence: TGTGCCAGCAGCTTAGGGCCACAAAACGAGCAGTACTTC. Protein: CASSLGPQNEQYF.

The V call is TRBV15, the J call TRBJ2-5; the match to TRBD2 covers 14 bases. Germline V CDR1 and CDR2: LNHNV, YYDKDF (reference sequence). The CDR3 runs 20 residues. The V gene end was trimmed by 5 bases and the J gene end by 5 bases; junction bases not matched to a gene: 19. DNA of the CDR3: TGTGCCACCAGCGGCGGGACTAGCGGGAGTTGGAGGCTAGGTCGGGAGACCCAGTACTTC. Amino acids: CATSGGTSGSWRLGRETQYF.

Regarding this clone: A junction end diverges from the germline sequence, so it may reflect a read error. This chain links TRBV7-9 with TRBJ2-4; unclear D gene. The germline V gene has CDR1 SEHNR and CDR2 FQNEAQ (reference sequence). The CDR3 totals 13 residues. In DNA, the CDR3 is TGTTCCAGCAGCTTAGTCGTCGAAAACATTCAGTACTTC. It specifies CSSSLVVENIQYF.

This chain connects TRBV5-4 to TRBJ2-3; D might be TRBD2 (7 bases). The CDR3 sequence is 16 residues long. The germline V gene has CDR1 SGHNT and CDR2 YYREEE (reference sequence). V lost 4 bases and J 5 bases, leaving 20 bases between the germline ends. The CDR3 protein is CASSAGVRGQIDTQYF. Written as DNA, the CDR3 is TGTGCCAGCAGCGCGGGGGTTCGGGGGCAGATAGATACGCAGTATTTT.

The gene calls are TRBV28 and TRBJ1-3; TRBD1 is a possible D gene (5 bases). V was shortened by 6 bases and J by 0 bases, with 12 bases between the two germline ends. The germline gives CDR1 MDHEN, CDR2 SYDVKM. This CDR3 has 15 amino acids. The DNA for the CDR3 is TGTGCCAGCAGCAACTACAGGTTCTCTGGAAACACCATATATTTT. Translating gives CASSNYRFSGNTIYF.

This clone showed up just once. Germline is not matched at one junction end, which may reflect a read error. This rearrangement joins TRBV6-5 to TRBJ2-1; 11 bases are a match to TRBD2. This CDR3 has 15 amino acids. Germline V gene sequence: CDR1 MNHEY, CDR2 SVGAGI. DNA for the CDR3: TGTGCCAGCAGTAACTCGGGACTAGCGGAAAATGAGCAGTTCTTC. As protein: CASSNSGLAENEQFF.

This rearrangement joins TRBV29-1 to TRBJ2-7; TRBD1 is a possible D gene (5 bases). CDR1 and CDR2 from the germline V gene are SQVTM and ANQGSEA. Trimming took off 3 bases at V and 5 bases at J, with 8 bases between the two ends. This CDR3 is built from 11 residues. The CDR3 here is CSVDSGNEQYF. CDR3 coding DNA: TGCAGCGTTGATTCAGGGAACGAGCAGTACTTC.